This is a list of T cell receptor beta chains from one sample in a study of cytomegalovirus exposure and HLA in healthy donors. Method: immunoSEQ multiplex PCR; TCRdb's copy keeps in-frame clones and lacks some. This table holds fewer than 140,000 clones, about three quarters found once. Sequenced sample: PBMCs. The receptors come from a woman in her forties or fifties in good health and CMV-seropositive. CDR3s include the opening cysteine and the closing phenylalanine or tryptophan. The D gene is left open where the match is weak. Clone size, where shown, is once, few, many, or a class for clones that have expanded.

v_gene,d_gene,j_gene,abundance,CDR3nt,CDR3aa
TRBV2,NA,TRBJ2-5,once,TGTGCCAGCATATTGGGGGCGGCAGAGACCCAGTACTTC,CASILGAAETQYF
TRBV10-3,TRBD1,TRBJ2-6,few,TGTGCCACCGACAGGGGTGGGGCCAACGTCCTGACTTTC,CATDRGGANVLTF
TRBV28,TRBD2,TRBJ2-5,NA,TGTGCCAGCAGTTTACTAGCGGGGAATCAAGAGACCCAGTACTTC,CASSLLAGNQETQYF
TRBV7-9,NA,TRBJ1-2,NA,TGTGCCAGCAGCTCTGGGGCCGGGTATGGCTACACCTTC,CASSSGAGYGYTF
TRBV19,TRBD2,TRBJ2-4,once,TGTGCCAGTAGTATTCAGGGTCATCTAGCGGGAGGTCTTGACATTCAGTACTTC,CASSIQGHLAGGLDIQYF
TRBV7-3,TRBD2,TRBJ2-1,NA,TGTGCCAGCAGCTATGAGCGGGGGCGAGAGCAGTTCTTC,CASSYERGREQFF
TRBV27,NA,TRBJ1-6,NA,TGTGCCAGCAGTTCAGGGAATAATTCACCCCTCCACTTT,CASSSGNNSPLHF
TRBV18,TRBD1,TRBJ1-5,NA,TGTGCCAGCTCACCAGAACAGGGGGCTAACCAGCCCCAGCATTTT,CASSPEQGANQPQHF
TRBV6-4,NA,TRBJ1-5,NA,TGTGCCAGCAGTCCCCCCAAAGGGGCTCATAGCAATCAGCCCCAGCATTTT,CASSPPKGAHSNQPQHF
TRBV6-5,NA,TRBJ1-1,few,TGTGCCAGCAGTTACCGTGACAGGAACACTGAAGCTTTCTTT,CASSYRDRNTEAFF
TRBV5-6,TRBD1,TRBJ1-1,once,TGTGCCAGCAGCCTAGGACAGGGGTCGTGGAACACTGAAGCTTTCTTT,CASSLGQGSWNTEAFF
TRBV30,TRBD1,TRBJ1-5,NA,TGTGCCTGGAGTCGACGGACAGGGGGCCGCAATCAGCCCCAGCATTTT,CAWSRRTGGRNQPQHF
TRBV7-2,NA,TRBJ2-3,NA,TGTGCCAGCAGCTTAGCGGGGCCAATACGCACAGATACGCAGTATTTT,CASSLAGPIRTDTQYF
TRBV2,NA,TRBJ1-5,few,TGTGCCAGCAGGCCGGCGGCAGGGCCCAATCAGCCCCAGCATTTT,CASRPAAGPNQPQHF
TRBV27,TRBD1,TRBJ1-2,NA,TGTGCCAGCAGAAGGGACAGGGAGCTTCCGGACTATGGCTACACCTTC,CASRRDRELPDYGYTF
TRBV19,NA,TRBJ2-5,NA,TGTGCCAGTAGTATGGCAGGGGCTAGCGGTCTTAGGGGGACCCAGTACTTC,CASSMAGASGLRGTQYF
TRBV18,NA,TRBJ1-4,NA,TGTGCCAGCTCACCGCTACCCACGACAGGACCTAATGAAAAACTGTTTTTT,CASSPLPTTGPNEKLFF
TRBV5-5,NA,TRBJ1-5,NA,TGTGCCAGCAGCTTCGGGGGGATGCCTCAGCCCCAGCATTTT,CASSFGGMPQPQHF
TRBV7-8,TRBD1,TRBJ1-1,NA,TGTGCCAGCAGCTCCGGGACAGGGAACACTGAAGCTTTCTTT,CASSSGTGNTEAFF
TRBV10-3,NA,TRBJ1-2,NA,TGTGCCAGCAGTTACTCGGGGACTTTCGATGGCTACACCTTC,CASSYSGTFDGYTF
TRBV7-3,NA,TRBJ1-5,NA,TGTGCCAGCAGCTCCCTCAGGGATCAGCCCCAGCATTTT,CASSSLRDQPQHF
TRBV5-1,TRBD2,TRBJ2-3,NA,TGCGCCAGCAGCACCCTGGGGGGGGGTATCAGCACAGATACGCAGTATTTT,CASSTLGGGISTDTQYF
TRBV7-7,NA,TRBJ2-7,NA,TGTGCCAGCAGCTTAGCACATGGCTACGAGCAGTACTTC,CASSLAHGYEQYF
TRBV28,TRBD2,TRBJ2-3,few,TGTGCCAGCAGTTTAGGGGGGGAGTTTGGTACGCAGTATTTT,CASSLGGEFGTQYF
TRBV9,TRBD1,TRBJ2-7,NA,TGTGCCAGCAGCGGACAGGGGGCTTACGAGCAGTACTTC,CASSGQGAYEQYF
TRBV9,NA,TRBJ2-5,NA,TGTGCCAGCAGCGTAGCTATTGAACTAGCCGAAGAGACCCAGTACTTC,CASSVAIELAEETQYF
TRBV27,NA,TRBJ1-1,NA,TGTGCCAGCGGTACAGGGCGGCCGATGGCTGAAGCTTTCTTT,CASGTGRPMAEAFF
TRBV6-5,TRBD1,TRBJ1-4,NA,TGTGCCAGCGGGACAGGGGAGAATGAAAAACTGTTTTTT,CASGTGENEKLFF
TRBV9,TRBD1,TRBJ2-2,NA,TGTGCCAGCAGCGTAGCTCGGACAGGGGAGTCCGGGGAGCTGTTTTTT,CASSVARTGESGELFF
TRBV29-1,TRBD1,TRBJ1-1,once,TGCAGCGTCCGACAGGGGGCTATGAGCGCTGAAGCTTTCTTT,CSVRQGAMSAEAFF
TRBV7-2,TRBD1,TRBJ1-5,NA,TGTGCCAGCAGCTTGGGACAGGGGGCAAATCAGCCCCAGCATTTT,CASSLGQGANQPQHF
TRBV7-3,TRBD1,TRBJ1-2,NA,TGTGCCAGCAGCTTAAGGGACAGCTATGGCTACACCTTC,CASSLRDSYGYTF
TRBV30,TRBD1,TRBJ1-1,NA,TGTGCCTCGCCGGGACAGGGTAGGATAGCTGAAGCTTTCTTT,CASPGQGRIAEAFF
TRBV9,NA,TRBJ1-1,NA,TGTGCCAGCAGCCCCCAGATCGGGGAGAACACTGAAGCTTTCTTT,CASSPQIGENTEAFF
TRBV5-1,TRBD2,TRBJ2-3,NA,TGCGCCAGCAGTATTCTTCTAGCGGGGGGCCAGTATACGCAGTATTTT,CASSILLAGGQYTQYF
TRBV9,TRBD1,TRBJ1-3,NA,TGTGCCAGCAGCGTAGCTTTGGGACAGGGTTTAACCGGAAACACCATATATTTT,CASSVALGQGLTGNTIYF
TRBV4-3,NA,TRBJ1-6,few,TGCGCCAGCAGCCAAGTTAATACAGGGATGTATTCACCCCTCCACTTT,CASSQVNTGMYSPLHF
TRBV4-1,TRBD2,TRBJ2-1,NA,TGCGCCAGCAGCCCTGGACTAGCGGGGGGCCTATACAATGAGCAGTTCTTC,CASSPGLAGGLYNEQFF
TRBV28,TRBD1,TRBJ1-2,few,TGTGCCAGCAGTTTTAATCAGGGGGCTAGCTATGGCTACACCTTC,CASSFNQGASYGYTF
TRBV5-4,NA,TRBJ2-1,NA,TGTGCCAGCAGCCAGGGCTCCTACAATGAGCAGTTCTTC,CASSQGSYNEQFF
TRBV7-9,TRBD1,TRBJ1-2,once,TGTGCCAGCAGCATCGGGACAGGGTATGGCTACACCTTC,CASSIGTGYGYTF
TRBV7-3,NA,TRBJ1-6,few,TGTGCCAGCAGTCTCACCGGGAGCTCACCCCTCCACTTT,CASSLTGSSPLHF
TRBV27,NA,TRBJ2-7,few,TGTGCCAGCAGCCTCATAGCGTCGGACGAGCAGTACTTC,CASSLIASDEQYF
TRBV5-6,TRBD2,TRBJ2-7,NA,TGTGCCAGCAGCTCCGGACTAGCGGGGGTTCTCTACGAGCAGTACTTC,CASSSGLAGVLYEQYF
TRBV9,TRBD2,TRBJ2-1,NA,TGTGCCAGCAGCGGGGGACTAGGAAGGCTCTTC,CASSGGLGRLF
TRBV6-1,NA,TRBJ1-2,NA,TGTGCCAGCAGTGCGGGAGGGATAAACACTAACTATGGCTACACCTTC,CASSAGGINTNYGYTF
TRBV5-1,TRBD2,TRBJ2-7,few,TGCGCCAGCAGTCCGTTAGCGGGGGGAACTGTCTACGAGCAGTACTTC,CASSPLAGGTVYEQYF
TRBV7-9,NA,TRBJ2-1,NA,TGTGCCAGCAGTCCCGAGTACAATGAGCAGTTCTTC,CASSPEYNEQFF
TRBV29-1,TRBD2,TRBJ2-1,NA,TGCAGCGTTGAAGCCCAGCGGGGATACAATGAGCAGTTCTTC,CSVEAQRGYNEQFF
TRBV29-1,TRBD2,TRBJ2-5,NA,TGCAGCGTTACAATAGGGCCCCGGACTAGCGGGGGGGCCGGGGAGACCCAGTACTTC,CSVTIGPRTSGGAGETQYF
TRBV7-7,NA,TRBJ2-5,few,TGTGCCAGCAGCCCAACAGGCGGGACCCAGTACTTC,CASSPTGGTQYF
TRBV18,TRBD1,TRBJ1-2,NA,TGTGCCAGCTCACCAGCTTCCGCAGGGGGAGGCTATGGCTACACCTTC,CASSPASAGGGYGYTF
TRBV28,NA,TRBJ2-2,NA,TGTGCCAGCAGTTTCAAGGGGACCGGGGAGCTGTTTTTT,CASSFKGTGELFF
TRBV6-1,NA,TRBJ1-3,NA,TGTGCCAGCAGTACGGGGGTTACGGCTGGAAACACCATATATTTT,CASSTGVTAGNTIYF
TRBV28,NA,TRBJ1-5,few,TGTGCCAGCAAACCGGGGGGGGTCCATCAGCCCCAGCATTTT,CASKPGGVHQPQHF
TRBV7-3,NA,TRBJ2-7,NA,TGTGCCAGCAGCTCGCACCCAGGGTCCTACGAGCAGTACTTC,CASSSHPGSYEQYF
TRBV5-1,NA,TRBJ1-1,NA,TGCGCCAGCAGCTTCTGGGATCCGGGGGTTGACACTGAAGCTTTCTTT,CASSFWDPGVDTEAFF
TRBV12-5,TRBD1,TRBJ1-1,NA,TGTGCTAGTGCCTATCGGACAGGGCTGAACACTGAAGCTTTCTTT,CASAYRTGLNTEAFF
TRBV7-9,NA,TRBJ1-2,NA,TGTGCCGGAACGGGACTCACAAACTATGGCTACACCTTC,CAGTGLTNYGYTF
TRBV28,NA,TRBJ1-1,NA,TGTGCCAGCAGTCCCCGGGCGTTTAAGGGGCCCACTGAAGCTTTCTTT,CASSPRAFKGPTEAFF